This entry concerns a single T cell receptor (beta chain). Its antigen is not known. These data belong to a study of T-cell reconstitution after alpha-beta-depleted transplantation in children. Regarding the study as a whole: Diversity and T-cell counts at one year after transplant derived mostly from new T cells. As was reported, about two months after transplant, alpha-beta T cells came from several hundred expanded graft clones. After transplant, high TCRbeta diversity at day 60 in some patients arose from surviving recipient T cells and thymic progenitors.

Preparation of the TCRbeta library was carried out with unique molecular identifiers. One entry per CDR3 protein results from TCRdb running MiXCR on the PCR reads. The sample holds roughly 100,000 distinct CDR3 sequences, about 6% seen once. The CDR3 contains 14 residues. Per germline, CDR1 SGHRS and CDR2 YFSETQ. V was pared by 0 bases and J by 6 bases, with 13 bases between. Sample: PBMCs, mostly from graft donor cells, taken 60 days after TCRalphabeta/CD19-depleted stem cell transplant. This TCR derives from a female patient aged 2-10 years who had a stem cell transplant for Fanconi anemia, so the T cells may come from the graft donor. This chain links TRBV5-1 with TRBJ2-7, with a possible D match to TRBD1 (5 bases). In DNA form, the CDR3 reads TGCGCCAGCAGCTTGGGTGGGGCAGGGATCGAGCAGTACTTC. This translates into CASSLGGAGIEQYF.